Listed here are 13 T cell receptor beta chains from one sample, sequenced in a study of cytomegalovirus exposure and HLA in healthy donors. It was with 60 Vbeta and 13 Jbeta primers that the PCR ran. The table came from immunoSEQ multiplex PCR; TCRdb's copy has only in-frame clones and leaves some out. The sample yields about 150,000 clones, 50% to 75% seen once. Sequencing was carried out using PBMCs. These receptors all stem from a woman aged 60-75 years in good health and CMV-seropositive.

The chain recombines TRBV28 with TRBJ1-4; D may be TRBD1 (5 bases). This CDR3 region has 12 residues. From germline, CDR1 is MDHEN and CDR2 SYDVKM. V was clipped by 6 bases and J by 10 bases, with 12 bases between them. The CDR3 coding sequence is TGTGCCAGCAGGACGGGGGGTGGAAAACTGTTTTTT. It encodes CASRTGGGKLFF.

The rearrangement links TRBV7-9 to TRBJ1-1; D unresolved. This CDR3 has 14 residues. Germline CDR1 reads SEHNR; CDR2 reads FQNEAQ (reference sequence). Trimming removed 0 bases from V and 10 bases from J, with 15 bases in between. The DNA for the CDR3 is TGTGCCAGCAGCTTAGCCCGGGAGACCTATGGAGCTTTCTTT. Its protein product is CASSLARETYGAFF.

This clone showed up just a few times. The CDR3 protein is CASSYQSGSRGDTQYF. DNA of the CDR3: TGCGCCAGCTCCTACCAAAGTGGGAGCCGGGGGGATACGCAGTATTTT. V is TRBV5-1 and J is TRBJ2-3; a weak D match, TRBD2 (6 bases). Germline V gives CDR1 SGHRS, CDR2 YFSETQ. V was trimmed by 7 bases and J by 6 bases, leaving 24 bases between them. CDR3 length: 16 amino acids. The full variable domain, completed using reference TRBV5-1 and TRBJ2-3, is KAGVTQTPRYLIKTRGQQVTLSCSPISGHRSVSWYQQTPGQGLQFLFEYFSETQRNKGNFPGRFSGRQFSNSRSEMNVSTLELGDSALYLCASSYQSGSRGDTQYFGPGTRLTVL.

The chain uses TRBV28 and TRBJ1-2; D uncertain. Germline V gene data show CDR1 as MDHEN and CDR2 as SYDVKM. The V gene lost 2 bases and the J gene lost 0 bases, with 10 bases spanning the gap. The CDR3 contains 15 residues. CDR3 DNA: TGTGCCAGCAGTTTACGAGAGAATTCTAACTATGGCTACACCTTC. As protein: CASSLRENSNYGYTF.

This chain connects TRBV27 to TRBJ1-4; TRBD1 might be the D (5 bases). The germline V and J ends were trimmed by 6 bases and 8 bases, with 19 bases remaining between them. This CDR3 spans 15 amino acids. Germline values: CDR1 MNHEY, CDR2 SMNVEV (reference sequence). DNA of the CDR3: TGTGCCAGCAGCCCTCTGGGGCAGGGAGGGGAAAAACTGTTTTTT. This encodes CASSPLGQGGEKLFF.

The chain joins TRBV9 to TRBJ1-1; TRBD1 aligns across 10 bases. In germline, CDR1 is SGDLS, CDR2 YYNGEE. The CDR3 is made up of 15 amino acids. Trimming cost V 3 bases and J 5 bases; bases outside gene matches: 7. CDR3 DNA: TGTGCCAGCAGCGCTTATGGACAGGGGGGTACTGAAGCTTTCTTT. This gives the protein CASSAYGQGGTEAFF.

V usage is TRBV6-5 and J usage is TRBJ1-1; 7 bases are a match to TRBD1. Germline V gene lookup returns CDR1 MNHEY and CDR2 SVGAGI. The V and J ends lost 3 bases and 5 bases, in that order; junction bases with no gene match: 12. CDR3 length: 16 amino acids. CDR3 sequence: CASSYTRGPAGTEAFF. DNA of the CDR3: TGTGCCAGCAGTTATACGAGGGGGCCGGCGGGAACTGAAGCTTTCTTT.

A single count supports this clone. The rearrangement uses TRBV4-3 and TRBJ2-1; 7 bases are a match to TRBD1. The CDR3 has 13 amino acids. With V trimmed by 4 bases and J by 14 bases, 11 bases remained unmatched. Germline CDR1 is LGHNA and CDR2 is YSLEER. The CDR3 bases are TGCGCCAGCAGCCTTACCCTTCAGGGGGTTGAGTTCTTC. Its translation: CASSLTLQGVEFF.

V is TRBV5-1 and J is TRBJ2-1; 9 bases line up with TRBD2. Looked up from germline, CDR1 is SGHRS and CDR2 is YFSETQ. The CDR3 sequence is 16 residues long. J lost 8 bases, V lost 4 bases, and 13 bases had no gene match. CDR3 sequence (DNA): TGCGCCAGCAGCCCGTCCTCTAGCGGGATTCGCGATGAGCAGTTCTTC. It yields the protein CASSPSSSGIRDEQFF. The full variable domain, with the rest looked up from reference TRBV5-1 and TRBJ2-1, is KAGVTQTPRYLIKTRGQQVTLSCSPISGHRSVSWYQQTPGQGLQFLFEYFSETQRNKGNFPGRFSGRQFSNSRSEMNVSTLELGDSALYLCASSPSSSGIRDEQFFGPGTRLTVL.

The chain employs TRBV5-1 and TRBJ2-7; TRBD2 aligns across 11 bases. The ends lost 0 bases at V and 3 bases at J; junction bases unmatched: 11. The CDR3 runs 18 residues. Looked up from germline, CDR1 is SGHRS and CDR2 is YFSETQ. In DNA form, the CDR3 reads TGCGCCAGCAGCTTGGCTACTAGCGGGAGTACCCGGGGCTACGAGCAGTACTTC. It codes for CASSLATSGSTRGYEQYF.

V usage is TRBV15 and J usage is TRBJ1-5; D is unclear. Germline values: CDR1 LNHNV, CDR2 YYDKDF (reference sequence). The CDR3 contains 12 residues. Trimming stripped 3 bases from V and 4 bases from J, with 4 bases between. For the CDR3, the DNA is TGTGCCACCAGCAGTTCGAATCAGCCCCAGCATTTT. Translation gives CATSSSNQPQHF.

The gene calls are TRBV7-3 and TRBJ2-7, with TRBD2 matching 11 bases. Unmatched junction bases numbered 4, after V lost 5 bases and J lost 4 bases. CDR3 size: 14 residues. Germline CDR1 is SGHTA and CDR2 is FQGTGA. The CDR3 here is CASSPGTSGYEQYF. For the CDR3, the DNA is TGTGCCAGCAGCCCCGGGACTAGCGGATACGAGCAGTACTTC.

The V and J genes are TRBV20-1 and TRBJ2-4; D might be TRBD1 (5 bases). CDR1 and CDR2 from the germline V gene are DFQATT and SNEGSKA (reference sequence). V was shortened by 7 bases and J by 5 bases, with 9 bases between the two germline ends. CDR3 length: 11 residues. Here the CDR3 reads CSVRVQNIQYF. The CDR3 nucleotides are TGCAGTGTCAGGGTTCAAAACATTCAGTACTTC.